This is a list of T cell receptor beta chains from one sample in a study of T cell changes during pregnancy in multiple sclerosis. Libraries were prepared by immunoSEQ multiplex PCR; TCRdb keeps only in-frame clonotypes and omits some of them. Of 35,000 to 45,000 clones listed, about 89% were seen once; the top ten hold under 0.7%. Sequencing used CD4+ T cells from peripheral blood mononuclear cells, obtained in the first trimester of pregnancy. Source of these receptors: a female donor with multiple sclerosis, enrolled in a pregnancy study. The CDR3 runs from the conserved cysteine through the conserved F or W. The D gene is left open where the match is weak. A clone size is listed for some rows: how often the clone was seen (once, few, many), or a class if it is expanded.

clone size: few; V gene: TRBV28; J gene: TRBJ2-1; D gene: -; CDR3 protein: CASSTDSSYNEQFF; CDR3 DNA: TGTGCCAGCAGCACCGATAGCTCCTACAATGAGCAGTTCTTC
clone size: -; V gene: TRBV19; J gene: TRBJ2-5; D gene: -; CDR3 protein: CASSAGLQETQYF; CDR3 DNA: TGTGCCAGTAGCGCGGGGCTCCAAGAGACCCAGTACTTC
clone size: -; V gene: TRBV6-6; J gene: TRBJ1-1; D gene: -; CDR3 protein: CASSYGHSYTEAFF; CDR3 DNA: TGTGCCAGCAGTTACGGGCACTCGTACACTGAAGCTTTCTTT
clone size: -; V gene: TRBV11-2; J gene: TRBJ2-1; D gene: TRBD2; CDR3 protein: CASARGGSEQFF; CDR3 DNA: TGTGCCAGCGCCCGGGGCGGGAGTGAGCAGTTCTTC
clone size: -; V gene: TRBV5-6; J gene: TRBJ2-6; D gene: TRBD2; CDR3 protein: CASSLGPPGGRSGANVLTF; CDR3 DNA: TGTGCCAGCAGCTTGGGGCCCCCTGGCGGGAGGTCTGGGGCCAACGTCCTGACTTTC
clone size: -; V gene: TRBV6-1; J gene: TRBJ1-5; D gene: -; CDR3 protein: CASRLGSWEPQHF; CDR3 DNA: TGTGCCAGCAGGTTAGGGAGCTGGGAGCCCCAGCATTTT
clone size: -; V gene: TRBV19; J gene: TRBJ2-5; D gene: TRBD2; CDR3 protein: CASNPRGGYQETQYF; CDR3 DNA: TGTGCCAGTAACCCTCGGGGAGGGTACCAAGAGACCCAGTACTTC
clone size: -; V gene: TRBV28; J gene: TRBJ1-5; D gene: TRBD1; CDR3 protein: CASSGQGRGNQPQHF; CDR3 DNA: TGTGCCAGCAGCGGACAGGGCAGAGGCAATCAGCCCCAGCATTTT
clone size: -; V gene: TRBV14; J gene: TRBJ2-5; D gene: -; CDR3 protein: CASSQPPLNTETQYF; CDR3 DNA: TGTGCCAGCAGCCAACCCCCTCTCAACACGGAGACCCAGTACTTC
clone size: -; V gene: TRBV29-1; J gene: TRBJ1-2; D gene: -; CDR3 protein: CSVEIQGRYGYTF; CDR3 DNA: TGCAGCGTTGAGATACAAGGGAGGTATGGCTACACCTTC
clone size: once; V gene: TRBV19; J gene: TRBJ2-3; D gene: TRBD1; CDR3 protein: CASSRDRTTDTQYF; CDR3 DNA: TGTGCCAGTAGCCGGGACAGAACCACAGATACGCAGTATTTT
clone size: -; V gene: TRBV27; J gene: TRBJ2-3; D gene: TRBD2; CDR3 protein: CASSRGTSGIYTQYF; CDR3 DNA: TGTGCCAGCAGTAGAGGGACTAGCGGGATATATACGCAGTATTTT
clone size: -; V gene: TRBV7-2; J gene: TRBJ1-3; D gene: TRBD1; CDR3 protein: CASSLSGRGRLVAGNTIYF; CDR3 DNA: TGTGCCAGCAGCTTATCTGGCAGGGGGCGCCTTGTAGCTGGAAACACCATATATTTT
clone size: -; V gene: TRBV19; J gene: TRBJ1-1; D gene: TRBD1; CDR3 protein: CASSTKRQGKAEAFF; CDR3 DNA: TGTGCCAGTAGTACTAAACGACAGGGTAAAGCTGAAGCTTTCTTT
clone size: -; V gene: TRBV2; J gene: TRBJ1-1; D gene: TRBD1; CDR3 protein: CASRRDRTTEAFF; CDR3 DNA: TGTGCCAGCAGGAGGGACAGAACCACTGAAGCTTTCTTT
clone size: -; V gene: TRBV10-2; J gene: TRBJ2-2; D gene: TRBD1; CDR3 protein: CASSLPGTGRTGELFF; CDR3 DNA: TGCGCCAGCAGTTTACCGGGGACAGGGAGAACCGGGGAGCTGTTTTTT
clone size: -; V gene: TRBV27; J gene: TRBJ1-3; D gene: -; CDR3 protein: CASSPLLGASGNTIYF; CDR3 DNA: TGTGCCAGCAGTCCACTCCTAGGGGCCTCTGGAAACACCATATATTTT
clone size: -; V gene: TRBV7-9; J gene: TRBJ2-5; D gene: -; CDR3 protein: CASSLDGPGSETQYF; CDR3 DNA: TGTGCCAGCAGCTTAGACGGTCCAGGTTCGGAGACCCAGTACTTC
clone size: -; V gene: TRBV6-1; J gene: TRBJ2-5; D gene: TRBD2; CDR3 protein: CASSGIAGVLAETQYF; CDR3 DNA: TGTGCCAGCAGTGGGATAGCGGGAGTACTAGCAGAGACCCAGTACTTC
clone size: -; V gene: TRBV7-2; J gene: TRBJ2-5; D gene: -; CDR3 protein: CASGIPRQETQYF; CDR3 DNA: TGTGCCAGCGGAATCCCGAGGCAAGAGACCCAGTACTTC
clone size: -; V gene: TRBV7-9; J gene: TRBJ2-3; D gene: -; CDR3 protein: CASSFRRGDGTDTQYF; CDR3 DNA: TGTGCCAGCAGCTTCCGCAGGGGTGACGGAACAGATACGCAGTATTTT
clone size: -; V gene: TRBV30; J gene: TRBJ1-3; D gene: TRBD1; CDR3 protein: CAWRIPPGQGRTFSGNTIYF; CDR3 DNA: TGTGCCTGGAGGATCCCACCCGGACAGGGGAGGACCTTCTCTGGAAACACCATATATTTT
clone size: -; V gene: TRBV6-6; J gene: TRBJ2-2; D gene: TRBD1; CDR3 protein: CASSRGQGNTGELFF; CDR3 DNA: TGTGCCAGCAGCAGGGGACAGGGGAACACCGGGGAGCTGTTTTTT
clone size: -; V gene: TRBV14; J gene: TRBJ2-7; D gene: -; CDR3 protein: CASSPSGGYYEQYF; CDR3 DNA: TGTGCCAGCAGCCCTAGTGGAGGGTACTACGAGCAGTACTTC
clone size: once; V gene: TRBV4-1; J gene: TRBJ1-5; D gene: -; CDR3 protein: CASSQDEGQPQHF; CDR3 DNA: TGCGCCAGCAGCCAAGACGAGGGTCAGCCCCAGCATTTT
clone size: -; V gene: TRBV30; J gene: TRBJ1-1; D gene: -; CDR3 protein: CAWSSWGGEAPEAFF; CDR3 DNA: TGTGCCTGGAGCTCTTGGGGCGGCGAAGCCCCTGAAGCTTTCTTT
clone size: -; V gene: TRBV11-2; J gene: TRBJ2-7; D gene: TRBD2; CDR3 protein: CASSRDYTYEQYF; CDR3 DNA: TGTGCCAGCAGCCGGGACTACACCTACGAGCAGTACTTC
clone size: -; V gene: TRBV27; J gene: TRBJ2-1; D gene: TRBD1; CDR3 protein: CASSLGGTGGEQFF; CDR3 DNA: TGTGCCAGCAGTTTAGGGGGGACAGGGGGTGAGCAGTTCTTC
clone size: once; V gene: TRBV5-1; J gene: TRBJ2-3; D gene: -; CDR3 protein: CATSLSPTDTQYF; CDR3 DNA: TGCGCCACCTCTTTAAGCCCCACAGATACGCAGTATTTT
clone size: -; V gene: TRBV5-6; J gene: TRBJ1-5; D gene: TRBD1; CDR3 protein: CASSLRGTGVNQPQHF; CDR3 DNA: TGTGCCAGCAGCTTGAGGGGGACAGGGGTCAACCAGCCCCAGCATTTT
clone size: -; V gene: TRBV5-1; J gene: TRBJ1-2; D gene: -; CDR3 protein: CASSLSVKLYGYTF; CDR3 DNA: TGCGCCAGCAGCTTGAGCGTCAAGCTCTATGGCTACACCTTC
clone size: -; V gene: TRBV5-4; J gene: TRBJ2-1; D gene: TRBD1; CDR3 protein: CASSLPGQGLHEQFF; CDR3 DNA: TGTGCCAGCAGCCTCCCGGGACAGGGTTTGCATGAGCAGTTCTTC
clone size: -; V gene: TRBV23-1; J gene: TRBJ1-5; D gene: -; CDR3 protein: CASSQSGRGYNQPQHF; CDR3 DNA: TGCGCCAGCAGTCAATCGGGCAGGGGATACAATCAGCCCCAGCATTTT
clone size: -; V gene: TRBV4-2; J gene: TRBJ2-1; D gene: TRBD2; CDR3 protein: CASSQDLSGRDGNEQFF; CDR3 DNA: TGTGCCAGCAGCCAAGATCTATCCGGGAGGGATGGGAATGAGCAGTTCTTC
clone size: -; V gene: TRBV6-4; J gene: TRBJ2-1; D gene: TRBD2; CDR3 protein: CASSDGTSGNEQFF; CDR3 DNA: TGTGCCAGCAGTGACGGGACTAGCGGCAATGAGCAGTTCTTC
clone size: -; V gene: TRBV28; J gene: TRBJ2-7; D gene: -; CDR3 protein: CASSLGAYYEQYF; CDR3 DNA: TGTGCCAGCAGTTTAGGGGCCTACTACGAGCAGTACTTC
clone size: -; V gene: TRBV28; J gene: TRBJ1-6; D gene: TRBD1; CDR3 protein: CASNRGGGSPLHF; CDR3 DNA: TGTGCCAGCAACCGAGGGGGCGGTTCACCCCTCCACTTT
clone size: -; V gene: TRBV6-1; J gene: TRBJ2-7; D gene: -; CDR3 protein: CASSELGSLGEQYF; CDR3 DNA: TGTGCCAGCAGTGAACTGGGCTCCTTGGGCGAGCAGTACTTC
clone size: -; V gene: TRBV10-3; J gene: TRBJ2-1; D gene: TRBD2; CDR3 protein: CAIRGSGSYGEQFF; CDR3 DNA: TGTGCCATCAGGGGTAGCGGGAGTTACGGTGAGCAGTTCTTC
clone size: -; V gene: TRBV6-1; J gene: TRBJ2-5; D gene: -; CDR3 protein: CASGWASRLQETQYF; CDR3 DNA: TGTGCCAGCGGCTGGGCTAGCCGACTACAAGAGACCCAGTACTTC
clone size: -; V gene: TRBV19; J gene: TRBJ2-3; D gene: TRBD2; CDR3 protein: CASSLAGGGADTQYF; CDR3 DNA: TGTGCCAGTAGCCTAGCGGGAGGCGGCGCAGATACGCAGTATTTT
clone size: -; V gene: TRBV27; J gene: TRBJ1-2; D gene: TRBD1; CDR3 protein: CASSSFSGGHGYTF; CDR3 DNA: TGTGCCAGCAGTTCCTTCTCAGGGGGACATGGCTACACCTTC
clone size: once; V gene: TRBV4-2; J gene: TRBJ2-5; D gene: -; CDR3 protein: CASSQEGVQGGQETQYF; CDR3 DNA: TGTGCCAGCAGCCAAGAAGGGGTGCAGGGGGGACAAGAGACCCAGTACTTC
clone size: -; V gene: TRBV4-3; J gene: TRBJ1-1; D gene: -; CDR3 protein: CASSQRWQGQTEAFF; CDR3 DNA: TGCGCCAGCAGCCAACGATGGCAGGGACAAACTGAAGCTTTCTTT
clone size: once; V gene: TRBV27; J gene: TRBJ1-4; D gene: -; CDR3 protein: CASSSWEGRAEKLFF; CDR3 DNA: TGTGCCAGCAGTTCGTGGGAGGGACGGGCTGAAAAACTGTTTTTT
clone size: once; V gene: TRBV28; J gene: TRBJ2-7; D gene: TRBD1; CDR3 protein: CASRDRDRVLYEQYF; CDR3 DNA: TGTGCCAGCAGAGATCGGGACAGGGTACTCTACGAGCAGTACTTC
clone size: -; V gene: TRBV7-9; J gene: TRBJ1-1; D gene: -; CDR3 protein: CASSLVRDTEAFF; CDR3 DNA: TGTGCCAGCAGCTTAGTACGGGACACTGAAGCTTTCTTT
clone size: few; V gene: TRBV11-2; J gene: TRBJ2-5; D gene: TRBD2; CDR3 protein: CASSLGFLASGRGQETQYF; CDR3 DNA: TGTGCCAGCAGCTTAGGGTTTCTGGCTAGCGGGAGGGGACAAGAGACCCAGTACTTC
clone size: -; V gene: TRBV5-5; J gene: TRBJ1-5; D gene: -; CDR3 protein: CASSLWVPGSNQPQHF; CDR3 DNA: TGTGCCAGCAGCTTGTGGGTTCCGGGAAGCAATCAGCCCCAGCATTTT
clone size: -; V gene: TRBV15; J gene: TRBJ2-1; D gene: TRBD2; CDR3 protein: CATSRDSPAGVVNEQFF; CDR3 DNA: TGTGCCACCAGCAGAGATTCGCCAGCGGGAGTCGTCAATGAGCAGTTCTTC
clone size: -; V gene: TRBV7-3; J gene: TRBJ2-4; D gene: TRBD2; CDR3 protein: CASSPKGELAGGPLAKNIQYF; CDR3 DNA: TGTGCCAGCAGCCCAAAGGGAGAACTAGCGGGAGGGCCTCTAGCCAAAAACATTCAGTACTTC